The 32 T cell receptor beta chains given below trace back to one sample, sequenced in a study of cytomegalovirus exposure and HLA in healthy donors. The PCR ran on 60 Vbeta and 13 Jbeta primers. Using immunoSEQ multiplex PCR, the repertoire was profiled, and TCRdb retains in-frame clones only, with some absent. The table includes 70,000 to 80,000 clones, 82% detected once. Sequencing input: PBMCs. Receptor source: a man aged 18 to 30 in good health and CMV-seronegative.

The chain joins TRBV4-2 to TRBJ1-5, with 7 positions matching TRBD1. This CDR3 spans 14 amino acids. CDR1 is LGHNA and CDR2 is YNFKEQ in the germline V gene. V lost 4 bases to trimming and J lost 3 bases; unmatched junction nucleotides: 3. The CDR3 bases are TGTGCCAGCAGCCGAGACAGGGACAATCAGCCCCAGCATTTT. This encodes CASSRDRDNQPQHF.

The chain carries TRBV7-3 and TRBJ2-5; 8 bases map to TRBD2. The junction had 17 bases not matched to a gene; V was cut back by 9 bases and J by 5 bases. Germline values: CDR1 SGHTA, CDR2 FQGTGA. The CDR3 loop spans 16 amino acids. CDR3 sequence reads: CASSSRGGLRGETQYF. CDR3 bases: TGTGCCAGTTCTAGTCGGGGGGGGCTACGAGGGGAGACCCAGTACTTC.

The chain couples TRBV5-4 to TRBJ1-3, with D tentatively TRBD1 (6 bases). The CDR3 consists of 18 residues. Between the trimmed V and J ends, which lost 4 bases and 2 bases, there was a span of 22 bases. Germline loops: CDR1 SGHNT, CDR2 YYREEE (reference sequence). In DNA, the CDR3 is TGTGCCAGCAGCCCAACTGGGGGGGGCGCAGGGGCTGGAAACACCATATATTTT. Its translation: CASSPTGGGAGAGNTIYF.

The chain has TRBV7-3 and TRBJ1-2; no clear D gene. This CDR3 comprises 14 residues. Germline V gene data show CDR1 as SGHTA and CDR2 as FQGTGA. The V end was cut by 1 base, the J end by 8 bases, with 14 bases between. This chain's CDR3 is CASSLSLLGGGYTF. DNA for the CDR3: TGTGCCAGCAGCTTAAGTCTTTTAGGCGGGGGCTACACCTTC.

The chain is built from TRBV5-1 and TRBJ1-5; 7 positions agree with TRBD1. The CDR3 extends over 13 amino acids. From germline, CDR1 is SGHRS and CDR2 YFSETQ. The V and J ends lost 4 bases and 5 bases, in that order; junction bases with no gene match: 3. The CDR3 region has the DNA TGCGCCAGCAGCCACAGGGGTGATCAGCCCCAGCATTTT. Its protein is CASSHRGDQPQHF. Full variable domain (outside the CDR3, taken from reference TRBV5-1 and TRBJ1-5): KAGVTQTPRYLIKTRGQQVTLSCSPISGHRSVSWYQQTPGQGLQFLFEYFSETQRNKGNFPGRFSGRQFSNSRSEMNVSTLELGDSALYLCASSHRGDQPQHFGDGTRLSIL.

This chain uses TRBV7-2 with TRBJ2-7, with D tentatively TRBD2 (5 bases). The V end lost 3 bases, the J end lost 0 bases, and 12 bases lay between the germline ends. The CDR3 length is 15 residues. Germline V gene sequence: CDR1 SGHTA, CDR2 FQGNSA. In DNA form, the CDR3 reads TGTGCCAGCAGCTTGTCGGGATTAAGCTCCTACGAGCAGTACTTC. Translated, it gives CASSLSGLSSYEQYF.

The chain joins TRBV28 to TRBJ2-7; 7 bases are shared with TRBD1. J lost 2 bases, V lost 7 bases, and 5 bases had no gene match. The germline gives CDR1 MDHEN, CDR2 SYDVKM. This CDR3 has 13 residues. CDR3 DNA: TGTGCCAGCACGACCGGGACAGCCTACGAGCAGTACTTC. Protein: CASTTGTAYEQYF.

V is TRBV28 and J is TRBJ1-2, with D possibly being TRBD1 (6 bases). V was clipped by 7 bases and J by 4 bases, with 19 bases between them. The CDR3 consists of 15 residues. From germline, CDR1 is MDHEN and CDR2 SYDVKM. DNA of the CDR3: TGTGCCAGCACCGACAGGTCTCCACTGGGCTATGGCTACACCTTC. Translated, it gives CASTDRSPLGYGYTF.

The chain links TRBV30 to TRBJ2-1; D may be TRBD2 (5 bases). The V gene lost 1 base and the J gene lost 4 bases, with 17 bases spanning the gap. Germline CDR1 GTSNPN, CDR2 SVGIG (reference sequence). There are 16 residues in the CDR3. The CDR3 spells CAWSASPGMPYNEQFF. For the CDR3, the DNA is TGTGCCTGGAGTGCCTCCCCCGGGATGCCATACAATGAGCAGTTCTTC.

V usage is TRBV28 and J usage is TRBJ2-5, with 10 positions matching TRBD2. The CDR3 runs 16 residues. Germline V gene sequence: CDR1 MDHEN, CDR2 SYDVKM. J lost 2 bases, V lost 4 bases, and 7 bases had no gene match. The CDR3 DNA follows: TGTGCCAGCAGTTCTCGGACTAGCGGACCACAAGAGACCCAGTACTTC. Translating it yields CASSSRTSGPQETQYF.

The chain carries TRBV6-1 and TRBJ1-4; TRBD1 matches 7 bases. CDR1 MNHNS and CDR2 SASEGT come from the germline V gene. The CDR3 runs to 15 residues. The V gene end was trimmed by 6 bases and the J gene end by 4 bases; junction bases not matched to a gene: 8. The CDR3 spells CASSRETGINEKLFF. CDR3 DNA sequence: TGTGCCAGCAGCCGGGAGACAGGGATTAATGAAAAACTGTTTTTT.

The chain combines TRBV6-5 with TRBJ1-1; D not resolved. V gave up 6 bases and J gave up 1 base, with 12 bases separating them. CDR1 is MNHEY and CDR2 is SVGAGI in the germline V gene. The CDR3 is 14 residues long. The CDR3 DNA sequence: TGTGCCAGCAGGGAGCATGGTGGGAACACTGAAGCTTTCTTT. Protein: CASREHGGNTEAFF.

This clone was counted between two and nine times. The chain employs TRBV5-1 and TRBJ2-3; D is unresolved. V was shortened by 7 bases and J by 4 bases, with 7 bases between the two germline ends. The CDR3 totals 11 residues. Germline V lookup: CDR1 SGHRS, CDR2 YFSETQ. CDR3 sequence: CASAYADTQYF. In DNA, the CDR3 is TGCGCCAGCGCGTACGCAGATACGCAGTATTTT.

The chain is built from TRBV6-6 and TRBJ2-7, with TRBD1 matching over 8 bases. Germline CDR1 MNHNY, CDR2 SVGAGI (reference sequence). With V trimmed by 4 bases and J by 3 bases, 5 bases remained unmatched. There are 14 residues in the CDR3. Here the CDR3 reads CASSLQGGIYEQYF. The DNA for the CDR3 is TGTGCCAGCAGTTTACAGGGGGGTATCTACGAGCAGTACTTC.

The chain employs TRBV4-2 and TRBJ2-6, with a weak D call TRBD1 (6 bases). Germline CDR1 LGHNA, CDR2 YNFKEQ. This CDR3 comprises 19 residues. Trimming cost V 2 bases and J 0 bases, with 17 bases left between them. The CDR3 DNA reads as TGTGCCAGCAGCCAACCCTGGGAGACAGGACTCTCTGGGGCCAACGTCCTGACTTTC. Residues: CASSQPWETGLSGANVLTF.

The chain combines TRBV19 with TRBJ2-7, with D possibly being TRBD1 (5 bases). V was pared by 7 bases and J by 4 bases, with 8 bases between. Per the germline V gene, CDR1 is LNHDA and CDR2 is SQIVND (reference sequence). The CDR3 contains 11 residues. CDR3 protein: CASTTGYEQYF. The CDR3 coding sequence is TGTGCCAGTACTACAGGATACGAGCAGTACTTC.

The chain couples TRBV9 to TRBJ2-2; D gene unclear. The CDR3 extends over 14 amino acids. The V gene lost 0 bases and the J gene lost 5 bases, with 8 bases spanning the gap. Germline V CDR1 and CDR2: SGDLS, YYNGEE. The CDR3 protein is CASSVASETGELFF. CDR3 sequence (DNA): TGTGCCAGCAGCGTAGCCTCGGAGACCGGGGAGCTGTTTTTT.

The CDR3 coding sequence is TGCGCCAGCAGCCACACGCCGGACAGGACAAAGGATGGCTACACCTTC. As protein: CASSHTPDRTKDGYTF. V is TRBV4-1 and J is TRBJ1-2; TRBD1 matches at 7 bases. The J segment lost 6 bases and the V segment lost 3 bases, leaving 13 bases of the junction unmatched. Per the germline V gene, CDR1 is MGHRA and CDR2 is YSYEKL. The CDR3 extends over 16 amino acids.

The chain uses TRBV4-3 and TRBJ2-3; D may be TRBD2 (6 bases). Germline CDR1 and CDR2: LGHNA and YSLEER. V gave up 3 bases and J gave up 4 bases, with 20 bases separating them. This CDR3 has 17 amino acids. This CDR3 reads CASSQGGLSSWADTQYF. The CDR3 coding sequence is TGCGCCAGCAGCCAGGGGGGACTCTCATCGTGGGCAGATACGCAGTATTTT.

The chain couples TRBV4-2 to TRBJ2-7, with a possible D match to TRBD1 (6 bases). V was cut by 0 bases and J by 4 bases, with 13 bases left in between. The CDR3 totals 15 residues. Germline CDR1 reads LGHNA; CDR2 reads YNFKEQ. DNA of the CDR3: TGTGCCAGCAGCCAAGAAAGGACAGAGAGTTACGAGCAGTACTTC. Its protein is CASSQERTESYEQYF.

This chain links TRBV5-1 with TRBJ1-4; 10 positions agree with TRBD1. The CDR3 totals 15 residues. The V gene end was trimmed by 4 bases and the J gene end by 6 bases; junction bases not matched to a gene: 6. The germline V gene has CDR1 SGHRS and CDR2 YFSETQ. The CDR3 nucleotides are TGCGCCAGCAGCCTATCCGGGACAGGGGATGAAAAACTGTTTTTT. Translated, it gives CASSLSGTGDEKLFF.

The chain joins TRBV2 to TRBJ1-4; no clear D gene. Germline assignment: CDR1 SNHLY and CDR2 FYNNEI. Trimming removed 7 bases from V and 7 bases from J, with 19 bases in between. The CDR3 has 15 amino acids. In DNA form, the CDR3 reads TGTGCCAGCACCCCTGATGCCGGGTACCCTGAAAAACTGTTTTTT. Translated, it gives CASTPDAGYPEKLFF.

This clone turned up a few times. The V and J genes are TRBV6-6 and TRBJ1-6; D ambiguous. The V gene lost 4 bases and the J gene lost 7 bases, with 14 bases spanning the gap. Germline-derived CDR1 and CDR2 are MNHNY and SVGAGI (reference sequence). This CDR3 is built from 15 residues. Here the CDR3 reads CASSFRGPQNSPLHF. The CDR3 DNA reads TGTGCCAGCAGTTTCCGAGGGCCTCAGAATTCACCCCTCCACTTT.

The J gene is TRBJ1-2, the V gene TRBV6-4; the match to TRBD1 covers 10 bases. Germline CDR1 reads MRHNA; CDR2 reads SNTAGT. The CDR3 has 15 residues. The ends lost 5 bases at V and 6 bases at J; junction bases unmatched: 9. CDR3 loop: CASSRLPGTGDGYTF. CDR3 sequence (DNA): TGTGCCAGCAGTCGCCTGCCCGGGACAGGGGATGGCTACACCTTC.

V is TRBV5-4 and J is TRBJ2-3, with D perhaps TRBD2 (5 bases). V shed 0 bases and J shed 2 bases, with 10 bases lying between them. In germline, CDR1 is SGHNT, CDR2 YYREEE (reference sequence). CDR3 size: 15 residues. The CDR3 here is CASSLVGLVTDTQYF. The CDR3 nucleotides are TGTGCCAGCAGCTTGGTCGGACTTGTCACAGATACGCAGTATTTT.

The CDR3 sequence is CASSPGPAEQYF. DNA of the CDR3: TGTGCCAGCAGCCCCGGTCCCGCGGAGCAGTACTTC. The rearrangement joins TRBV13 to TRBJ2-7; D gene uncertain. Germline values: CDR1 PRHDT, CDR2 FYEKMQ (reference sequence). CDR3 size: 12 residues. The V end was cut by 5 bases, the J end by 7 bases, with 12 bases between.

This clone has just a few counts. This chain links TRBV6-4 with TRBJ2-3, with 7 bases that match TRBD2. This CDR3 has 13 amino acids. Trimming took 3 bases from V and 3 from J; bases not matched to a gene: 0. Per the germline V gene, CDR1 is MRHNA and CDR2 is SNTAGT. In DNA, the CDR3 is TGTGCCAGCAGTGAGCGGGAGACAGATACGCAGTATTTT. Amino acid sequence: CASSERETDTQYF.

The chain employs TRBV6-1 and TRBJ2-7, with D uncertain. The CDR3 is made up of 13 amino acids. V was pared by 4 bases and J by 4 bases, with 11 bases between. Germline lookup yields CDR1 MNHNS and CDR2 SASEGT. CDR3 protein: CASSAIPEYEQYF. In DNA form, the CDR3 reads TGTGCCAGCAGTGCGATACCTGAGTACGAGCAGTACTTC.

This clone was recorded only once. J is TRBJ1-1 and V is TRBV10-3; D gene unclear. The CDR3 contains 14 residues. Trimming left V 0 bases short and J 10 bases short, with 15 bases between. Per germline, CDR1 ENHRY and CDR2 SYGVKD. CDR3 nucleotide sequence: TGTGCCATCAGTGAGTCGGCGTCTCGCGGGAGAGCTTTCTTT. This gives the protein CAISESASRGRAFF.

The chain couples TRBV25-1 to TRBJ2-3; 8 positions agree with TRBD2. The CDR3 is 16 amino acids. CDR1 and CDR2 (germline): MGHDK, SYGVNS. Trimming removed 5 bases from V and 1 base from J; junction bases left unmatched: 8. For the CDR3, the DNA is TGTGCCAGCAGTCCCCGGGAGGGAGCCCGCACAGATACGCAGTATTTT. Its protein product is CASSPREGARTDTQYF.

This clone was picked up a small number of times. The DNA of the CDR3 is TGTGCCAGCAGCTCGGACAGGGGCAATCAGCCCCAGCATTTT. This sequence encodes CASSSDRGNQPQHF. The V and J genes are TRBV5-6 and TRBJ1-5, with 8 bases that match TRBD1. The CDR3 loop spans 14 amino acids. CDR1 and CDR2 from the germline V gene are SGHDT and YYEEEE. With 3 bases clipped from V and 2 bases from J, the junction kept 1 base outside the gene matches. The full variable domain, its missing parts supplied by reference TRBV5-6 and TRBJ1-5, is DAGVTQSPTHLIKTRGQQVTLRCSPKSGHDTVSWYQQALGQGPQFIFQYYEEEERQRGNFPDRFSGHQFPNYSSELNVNALLLGDSALYLCASSSDRGNQPQHFGDGTRLSIL.

The CDR3 region is CASSQVPAGVGEQYF. CDR3 DNA: TGTGCCAGCAGCCAAGTTCCGGCGGGAGTAGGGGAGCAGTACTTC. The chain couples TRBV14 to TRBJ2-7; 7 positions agree with TRBD2. Germline values: CDR1 SGHDN, CDR2 FVKESK. This CDR3 has 15 amino acids. The V segment lost 1 base and the J segment 7 bases; nucleotides outside the gene matches: 10.